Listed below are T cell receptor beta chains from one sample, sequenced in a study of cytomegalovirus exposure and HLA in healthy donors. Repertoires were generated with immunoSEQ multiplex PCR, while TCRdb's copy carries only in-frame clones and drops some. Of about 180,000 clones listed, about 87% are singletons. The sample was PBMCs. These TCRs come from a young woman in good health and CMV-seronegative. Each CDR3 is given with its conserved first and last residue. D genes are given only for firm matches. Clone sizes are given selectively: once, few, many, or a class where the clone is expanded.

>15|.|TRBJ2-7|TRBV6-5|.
CASRSPGRSSYEQYF
TGTGCCAGCAGATCCCCGGGGAGGAGCTCCTACGAGCAGTACTTC
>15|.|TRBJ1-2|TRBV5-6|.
CASIQKRTAPYGYTF
TGTGCCAGCATCCAGAAGCGGACGGCTCCCTATGGCTACACCTTC
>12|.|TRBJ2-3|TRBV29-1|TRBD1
CSFQQGVNTQYF
TGCAGCTTCCAACAGGGGGTAAATACGCAGTATTTT
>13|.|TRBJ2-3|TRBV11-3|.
CASSSNRADTQYF
TGTGCCAGCAGCTCCAACAGGGCAGATACGCAGTATTTT
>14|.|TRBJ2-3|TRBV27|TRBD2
CASRPSGGPDTQYF
TGTGCCAGCAGGCCTAGCGGGGGACCAGATACGCAGTATTTT
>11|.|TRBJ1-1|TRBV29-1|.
CSVPGHAEAFF
TGCAGCGTTCCCGGACACGCCGAAGCTTTCTTT
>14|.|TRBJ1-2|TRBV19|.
CASSIVGGVYGYTF
TGTGCCAGTAGTATAGTTGGCGGGGTCTATGGCTACACCTTC
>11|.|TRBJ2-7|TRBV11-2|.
CASSPGYEQYF
TGTGCCAGCAGCCCCGGCTACGAGCAGTACTTC
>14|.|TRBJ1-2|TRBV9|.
CASTTWQGNYGYTF
TGTGCCAGCACCACGTGGCAGGGCAACTATGGCTACACCTTC
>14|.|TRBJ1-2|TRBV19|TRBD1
CASSTGQGSYGYTF
TGTGCCAGCAGCACAGGACAGGGTAGTTATGGCTACACCTTC
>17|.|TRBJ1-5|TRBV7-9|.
CASSPQRPTTTNQPQHF
TGTGCCAGCAGCCCCCAGAGACCCACAACGACTAATCAGCCCCAGCATTTT
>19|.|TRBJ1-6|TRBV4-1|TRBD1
CASSLHAGDRSSYNSPLHF
TGCGCCAGCAGCCTCCATGCCGGGGACAGAAGCTCCTATAATTCACCCCTCCACTTT
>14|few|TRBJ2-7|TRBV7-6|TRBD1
CASSLGGQGAEQYF
TGTGCCAGCAGCTTAGGCGGACAGGGGGCCGAGCAGTACTTC
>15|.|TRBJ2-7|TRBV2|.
CASRLTPRGTYEQYF
TGTGCCAGCAGGCTAACCCCTAGGGGGACCTACGAGCAGTACTTC
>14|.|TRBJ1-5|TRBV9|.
CASSGSGANQPQHF
TGTGCCAGCAGCGGATCAGGGGCCAATCAGCCCCAGCATTTT
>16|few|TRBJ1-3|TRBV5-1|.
CASSLVGGQYGNTIYF
TGCGCCAGCAGCTTGGTAGGAGGACAGTATGGAAACACCATATATTTT
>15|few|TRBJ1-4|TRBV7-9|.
CASSLAREPNEKLFF
TGTGCCAGCAGCTTAGCAAGGGAGCCTAATGAAAAACTGTTTTTT
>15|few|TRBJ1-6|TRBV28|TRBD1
CAGGDRGPYNSPLHF
TGTGCCGGGGGGGACAGGGGGCCTTATAATTCACCCCTCCACTTT
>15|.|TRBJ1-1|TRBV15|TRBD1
CATSRDFQGDTEAFF
TGTGCCACCAGCAGAGATTTTCAGGGGGACACTGAAGCTTTCTTT
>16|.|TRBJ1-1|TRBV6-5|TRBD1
CASSYRDPGQGTEAFF
TGTGCCAGCAGTTATCGGGATCCGGGACAGGGCACTGAAGCTTTCTTT
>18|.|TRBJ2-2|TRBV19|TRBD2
CASSSRGRTGGITGELFF
TGTGCCAGTAGTTCTAGGGGTCGGACGGGGGGTATCACCGGGGAGCTGTTTTTT
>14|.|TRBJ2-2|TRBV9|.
CASSGQGRVGELFF
TGTGCCAGCAGCGGGCAGGGGCGGGTCGGGGAGCTGTTTTTT
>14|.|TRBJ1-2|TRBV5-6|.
CASSLFAGPSGYTF
TGTGCCAGCAGCTTGTTTGCGGGACCGTCTGGCTACACCTTC
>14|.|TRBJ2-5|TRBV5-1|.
CASSFGTPQETQYF
TGCGCCAGCAGCTTCGGGACACCTCAAGAGACCCAGTACTTC
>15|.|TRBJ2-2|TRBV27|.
CASSSPGGNTGELFF
TGTGCCAGCAGTTCTCCAGGGGGGAATACCGGGGAGCTGTTTTTT
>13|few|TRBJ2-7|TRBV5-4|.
CASSQLPGYEQYF
TGTGCCAGCAGTCAGCTACCCGGGTACGAGCAGTACTTC
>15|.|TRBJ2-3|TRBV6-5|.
CASTPAGGITDTQYF
TGTGCCAGCACCCCAGCTGGGGGCATCACAGATACGCAGTATTTT
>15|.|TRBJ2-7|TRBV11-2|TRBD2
CASSLVGLAGDEQYF
TGTGCCAGCAGCTTAGTGGGACTAGCGGGTGACGAGCAGTACTTC
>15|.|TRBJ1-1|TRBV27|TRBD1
CASSPRQGLDTEAFF
TGTGCCAGCAGTCCCCGACAGGGTTTGGACACTGAAGCTTTCTTT
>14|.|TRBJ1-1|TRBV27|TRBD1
CASSSQGQGRTAFF
TGTGCCAGCAGTTCCCAGGGACAGGGGCGAACAGCTTTCTTT
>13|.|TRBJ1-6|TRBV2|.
CASSRAQGSPLHF
TGTGCCAGCAGTAGGGCGCAGGGGTCACCCCTCCACTTT
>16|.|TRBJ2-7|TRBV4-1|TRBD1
CASSHESGTGAVEQYF
TGCGCCAGCAGCCACGAGTCCGGGACAGGGGCAGTCGAGCAGTACTTC
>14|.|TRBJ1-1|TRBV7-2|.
CASSYDYRNTEAFF
TGTGCCAGCAGCTACGACTACAGGAACACTGAAGCTTTCTTT
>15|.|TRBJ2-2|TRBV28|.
CASSPQGGRIGELFF
TGTGCCAGCAGTCCCCAGGGGGGAAGGATCGGGGAGCTGTTTTTT
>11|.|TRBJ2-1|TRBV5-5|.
CASSLAYEQFF
TGTGCCAGCAGCTTGGCCTATGAGCAGTTCTTC
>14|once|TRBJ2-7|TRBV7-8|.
CASSFNTGTYEQYF
TGTGCCAGCAGCTTCAACACCGGGACCTACGAGCAGTACTTC
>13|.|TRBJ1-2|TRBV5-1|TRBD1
CASRRRTGDGYTF
TGCGCCAGCAGGAGGAGGACAGGGGATGGCTACACCTTC
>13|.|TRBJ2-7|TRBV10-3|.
CAITATDRNEQYF
TGTGCCATCACCGCGACAGATAGGAACGAGCAGTACTTC
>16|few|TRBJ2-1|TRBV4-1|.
CASSQVVGFTLNEQFF
TGCGCCAGCAGCCAAGTGGTCGGGTTTACCCTCAATGAGCAGTTCTTC
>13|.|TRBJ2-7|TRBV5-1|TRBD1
CASSWDRDYEQYF
TGCGCCAGCAGCTGGGACAGGGACTACGAGCAGTACTTC
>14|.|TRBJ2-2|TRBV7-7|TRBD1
CASSPGQGGGELFF
TGTGCCAGCAGCCCCGGACAGGGGGGAGGGGAGCTGTTTTTT
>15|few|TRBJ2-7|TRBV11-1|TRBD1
CASSHPGQGTYEQYF
TGTGCCAGCAGCCATCCGGGACAGGGAACCTACGAGCAGTACTTC
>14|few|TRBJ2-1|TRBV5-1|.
CASTEWTSNNEQFF
TGCGCCAGCACAGAATGGACTTCTAACAATGAGCAGTTCTTC
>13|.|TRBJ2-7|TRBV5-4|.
CAVSWGTHYEQYF
TGTGCCGTTTCGTGGGGGACTCACTACGAGCAGTACTTC
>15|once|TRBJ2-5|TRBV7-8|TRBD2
CASSLAGLGRETQYF
TGTGCCAGCAGCTTAGCGGGACTAGGACGAGAGACCCAGTACTTC
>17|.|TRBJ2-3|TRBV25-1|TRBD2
CASSESAGGDDADTQYF
TGTGCCAGCAGTGAATCGGCGGGGGGTGATGATGCAGATACGCAGTATTTT
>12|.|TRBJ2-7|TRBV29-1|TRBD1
CSVGRQGDEQYF
TGCAGCGTGGGTAGACAGGGGGACGAGCAGTACTTC
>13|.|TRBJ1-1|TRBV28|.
CASSLLGGTEAFF
TGTGCCAGCAGTTTACTAGGGGGCACTGAAGCTTTCTTT
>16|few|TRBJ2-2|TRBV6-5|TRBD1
CASSYSNRGVTGELFF
TGTGCCAGCAGTTACTCCAACAGGGGGGTGACCGGGGAGCTGTTTTTT
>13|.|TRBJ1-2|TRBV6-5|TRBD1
CASSQDRNYGYTF
TGTGCCAGCAGCCAGGACAGGAACTATGGCTACACCTTC